The sequence of this T cell receptor (beta chain) was determined in a study of shared clonotypes between healthy human individuals. Study conclusions and caveats: Across several donors, naive CD4 shared around 5%, naive CD8 under 4%, memory CD4 approximately 2.5%, memory CD8 0.4%. Memory subsets generally showed smaller estimated richness than naive subsets did.

A word on this clone: Its antigen is as yet unknown.

V lost 5 bases, J lost 5 bases, and 9 bases lay in between. The CDR3 runs to 13 residues. Germline CDR1 MNHEY, CDR2 SMNVEV (reference sequence). DNA at around 210 ng, 30,000 or so T cell genomes, went into sorted-subset replicate PCRs. Here immunoSEQ multiplex PCR was the method, and the copy in TCRdb shows in-frame clones only, minus some. The sample contains roughly 1.5 million clones, nearly 99% of which appear only once. The TCR sequence derives from a man aged 30-40 years in good health. The chain joins TRBV27 to TRBJ2-2, with a weak D call TRBD2 (6 bases). Sequenced material: naive CD4+ T cells sorted from blood. As to subset: CD45RA+ positively selected. CDR3: CASSTGGTGELFF. The CDR3 DNA reads as TGTGCCAGCAGTACTGGGGGGACCGGGGAGCTGTTTTTT.